This T cell receptor beta chain emerged from a study of blood T cells in healthy people across ages (dated by TCRdb to the mid-2010s). Regarding the research as a whole: In model experiments, template switching captured about one uniquely barcoded TCR beta cDNA molecule for every two T cells. The study measured age-related changes in TCR beta repertoire diversity using deep sequencing normalized with unique cDNA molecular identifiers. The donors were split into four age groups: young (average 16 years), middle-aged (39), aged (more than 60) and long-lived (roughly 86). To avoid experimental bias, donors of different ages were spread randomly across the sequencing lanes. The study analyzed two additional independent replicas of 1 million unique cDNA reads from the same blood draw for two donors, one aged 18 to 29 and one aged 80 or older.

This clonotype has only a few counts. Its antigen is unknown. Within one base of it there is no much larger clone, and no base qualities were kept. The library was produced with 5' RACE. Sequencing relied on an Illumina HiSeq 2500. A second 7 to 11 cycle PCR used a sample-barcoded 5' primer and a J-beta primer mix. A unique molecular identifier was introduced onto each TCR beta cDNA molecule by a template-switch 5' adaptor carrying 12 random nucleotides. Each sample yielded at least 3 million CDR3-containing paired-end reads. The Mint cDNA synthesis kit, primed by a TRBC-specific oligonucleotide, was used to synthesize first-strand cDNA from all RNA. After uracil-DNA glycosylase treatment, a first 18-cycle PCR used universal primers M1SS and BC2_uni_R on all cDNA. In the authors' own workflow: Each sample was normalized by randomly selecting 1 million high-quality reads, each carrying a distinct molecular identifier. Instead of being binned into consensus sequences, reads that shared molecular identifiers were thrown out. MiTCR, run with a Q25 quality threshold and the strictest error-elimination algorithm, handled CDR3 identification, clonotype clustering and error correction. Lower-bound total TCR beta diversity was estimated with a nonparametric unseen species model using Euler transformation. The raw public reads went through TCRdb reprocessing: fastp at Q25, MiXCR clone calling, in-frame beta chains kept. Each CDR3 protein gets just one entry, which takes the most common genes and DNA from the rows behind it. These V and J calls originate from TCRdb's pipeline instead of the authors' own analysis. For this sample there are around 790,000 distinct CDR3 sequences; about 42% appear just once. Roughly 18% of the sample belongs to the ten largest clones.

The donors were under 40 Caucasian individuals from Russia, aged 6 to 90 years, who were systemically healthy. Around 9.9 milliliters of peripheral blood were collected from each donor into EDTA-treated Vacutainer tubes. PBMCs were isolated by Ficoll-Paque density-gradient centrifugation, with at least 6 million obtained per sample. Total RNA, at least 6 micrograms per sample, was extracted from PBMCs with Trizol reagent. For every donor, an aliquot of PBMCs went through flow cytometry to measure the percentages of naive CD45RAhigh/CD27high T cells. Results the study describes overall, beyond this receptor: Compared with the aged group, more naive CD4+ T cells, fewer expanded clones and increased TCR diversity were shown by the long-lived group, suggesting age selection. A strong correlation was found between observed TCR beta diversity and the percentage of naive T cells measured by flow cytometry. Estimates of total diversity based on one million sequenced T cells were considered lower bounds and underestimates. Because donor CMV infection status was unknown, age-related changes in expanded clonotypes were potentially confounded. Observed TCR beta diversity per million T cells fell roughly linearly with age, and a significant reduction was already apparent by age roughly 40. Bulk unsorted PBMC profiling prevented conclusive comparison of naive and antigen-experienced compartments.

Taken from cysteine to phenylalanine, the CDR3 has 13 residues. Only CDR3 DNA remains: 39 bases, in frame from the first base. According to the germline V gene, CDR1 reads SGDLS and CDR2 reads YYNGEE. The junction shows trimming of 4 bases on V and 10 bases on J, plus 12 bases between the germline ends. The chain uses TRBV9 and TRBJ1-6; TRBD1 is a possible D gene, resting on 5 matching bases. The TCR was taken from a man aged 60-69 years in good health. Sequencing input: blood. At the DNA level, the sequence is TGTGCCAGCAGCTCGGGGGTCGGGTCACCCCTCCACTTT. Its amino acids are CASSSGVGSPLHF.